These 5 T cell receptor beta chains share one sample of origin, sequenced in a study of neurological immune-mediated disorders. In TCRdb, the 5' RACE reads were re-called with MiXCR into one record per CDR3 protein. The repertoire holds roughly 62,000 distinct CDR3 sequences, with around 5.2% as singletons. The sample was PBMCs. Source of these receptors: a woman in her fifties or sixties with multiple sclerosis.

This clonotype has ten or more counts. The CDR3 reads CASSSGIYSNQPQHF. CDR3 DNA sequence: TGTGCCAGCAGCTCGGGAATTTATAGCAATCAGCCCCAGCATTTT. The gene calls are TRBV7-2 and TRBJ1-5, with unresolved D. Trimming cost V 4 bases and J 0 bases, with 10 bases left between them. Germline V gene sequence: CDR1 SGHTA, CDR2 FQGNSA. The CDR3 consists of 15 residues.

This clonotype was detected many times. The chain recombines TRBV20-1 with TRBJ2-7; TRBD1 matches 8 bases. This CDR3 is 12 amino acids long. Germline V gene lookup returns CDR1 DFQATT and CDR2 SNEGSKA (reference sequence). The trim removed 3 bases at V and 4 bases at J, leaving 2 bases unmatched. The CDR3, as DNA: TGCAGTGCTAGTGGACAGGGATACGAGCAGTACTTC. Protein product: CSASGQGYEQYF.

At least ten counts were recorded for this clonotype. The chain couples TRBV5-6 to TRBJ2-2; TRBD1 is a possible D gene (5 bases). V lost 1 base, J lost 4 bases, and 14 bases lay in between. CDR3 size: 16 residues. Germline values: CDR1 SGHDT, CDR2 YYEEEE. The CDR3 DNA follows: TGTGCCAGCAGCTTGAGGGGTCTACGAGGCACCGGGGAGCTGTTTTTT. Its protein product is CASSLRGLRGTGELFF.

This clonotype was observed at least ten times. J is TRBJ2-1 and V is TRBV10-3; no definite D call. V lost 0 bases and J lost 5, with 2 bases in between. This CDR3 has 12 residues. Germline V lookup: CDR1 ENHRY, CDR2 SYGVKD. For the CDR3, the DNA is TGTGCCATCAGTGAGTCGAACAATGAGCAGTTCTTC. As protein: CAISESNNEQFF.

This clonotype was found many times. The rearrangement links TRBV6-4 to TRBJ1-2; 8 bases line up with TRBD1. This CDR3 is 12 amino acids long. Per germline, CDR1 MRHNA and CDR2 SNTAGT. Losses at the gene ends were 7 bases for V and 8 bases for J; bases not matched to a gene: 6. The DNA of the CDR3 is TGTGCCAGCAATCGGGCAGGGGGCGGCTACACCTTC. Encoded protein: CASNRAGGGYTF.